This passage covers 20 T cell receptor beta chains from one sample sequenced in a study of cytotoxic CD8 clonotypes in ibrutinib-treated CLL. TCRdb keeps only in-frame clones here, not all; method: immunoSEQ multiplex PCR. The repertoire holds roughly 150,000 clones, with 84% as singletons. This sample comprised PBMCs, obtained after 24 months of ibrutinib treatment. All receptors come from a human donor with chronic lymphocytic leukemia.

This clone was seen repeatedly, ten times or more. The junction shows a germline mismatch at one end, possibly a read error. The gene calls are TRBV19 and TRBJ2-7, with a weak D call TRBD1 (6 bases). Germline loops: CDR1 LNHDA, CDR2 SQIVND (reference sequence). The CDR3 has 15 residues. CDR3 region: CASSPGTSSPGFLIF. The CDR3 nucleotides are TGTGCCAGTAGTCCGGGGACATCTTCACCGGGGTTTTTGATCTTC.

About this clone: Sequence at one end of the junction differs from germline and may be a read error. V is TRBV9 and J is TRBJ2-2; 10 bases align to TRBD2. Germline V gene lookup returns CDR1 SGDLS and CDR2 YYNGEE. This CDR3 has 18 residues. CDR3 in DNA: TGTGCCGGCAGCGTAGCTCTTAGCGGGAGGTCGATCACCGGGGAGCTGTTTTTT. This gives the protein CAGSVALSGRSITGELFF. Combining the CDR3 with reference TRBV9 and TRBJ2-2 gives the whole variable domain DSGVTQTPKHLITATGQRVTLRCSPRSGDLSVYWYQQSLDQGLQFLIQYYNGEERAKGNILERFSAQQFPDLHSELNLSSLELGDSALYFCAGSVALSGRSITGELFFGEGSRLTVL.

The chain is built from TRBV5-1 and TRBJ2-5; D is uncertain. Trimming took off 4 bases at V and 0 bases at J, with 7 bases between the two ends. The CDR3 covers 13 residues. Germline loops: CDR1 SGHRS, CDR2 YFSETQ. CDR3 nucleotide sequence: TGCGCCAGCAGCCCGGGCCACCAAGAGACCCAGTACTTC. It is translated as CASSPGHQETQYF.

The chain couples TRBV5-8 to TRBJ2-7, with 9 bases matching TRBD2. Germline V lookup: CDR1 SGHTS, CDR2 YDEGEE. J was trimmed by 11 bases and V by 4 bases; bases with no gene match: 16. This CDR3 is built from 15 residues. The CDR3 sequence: CASSRGSLLAGVEYF. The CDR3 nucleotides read TGTGCCAGCAGCCGTGGCTCCTTACTAGCGGGCGTTGAGTACTTC.

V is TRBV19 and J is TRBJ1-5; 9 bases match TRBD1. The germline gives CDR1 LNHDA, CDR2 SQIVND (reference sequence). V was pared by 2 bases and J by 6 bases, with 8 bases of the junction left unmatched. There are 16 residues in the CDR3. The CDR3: CASSISHRGLGQPQHF. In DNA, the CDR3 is TGTGCCAGTAGTATATCGCACAGGGGGCTCGGTCAGCCCCAGCATTTT.

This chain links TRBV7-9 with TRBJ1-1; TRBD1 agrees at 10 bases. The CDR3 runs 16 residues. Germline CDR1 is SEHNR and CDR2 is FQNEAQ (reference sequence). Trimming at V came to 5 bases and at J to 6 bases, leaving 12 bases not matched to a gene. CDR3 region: CASSVDRGRAKAEAFF. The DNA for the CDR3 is TGTGCCAGCAGCGTCGACAGGGGGCGAGCGAAGGCTGAAGCTTTCTTT.

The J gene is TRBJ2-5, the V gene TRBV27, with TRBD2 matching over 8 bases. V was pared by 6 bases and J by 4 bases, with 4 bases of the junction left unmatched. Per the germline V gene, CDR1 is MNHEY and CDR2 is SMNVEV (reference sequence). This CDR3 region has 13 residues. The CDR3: CASRASGRETQYF. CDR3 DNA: TGTGCCAGCAGGGCTAGCGGGCGAGAGACCCAGTACTTC.

The CDR3 DNA is TGTGCCAGCAGTGACCCCCGGACCCCACGGAGCAAGCAGTACTTC. Translated: CASSDPRTPRSKQYF. The V and J genes are TRBV25-1 and TRBJ2-5; D remains ambiguous. This CDR3 contains 15 residues. Germline V CDR1 and CDR2: MGHDK, SYGVNS. V was cut by 3 bases and J by 11 bases, with 22 bases left in between.

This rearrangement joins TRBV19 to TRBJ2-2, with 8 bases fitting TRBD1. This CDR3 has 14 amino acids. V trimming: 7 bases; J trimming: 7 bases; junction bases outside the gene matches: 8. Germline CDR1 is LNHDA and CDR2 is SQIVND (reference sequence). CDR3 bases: TGTGCCAGTAACGAGCAGGGGGCAGGCGGGGAGCTGTTTTTT. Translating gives CASNEQGAGGELFF. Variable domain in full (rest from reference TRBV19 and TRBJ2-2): DGGITQSPKYLFRKEGQNVTLSCEQNLNHDAMYWYRQDPGQGLRLIYYSQIVNDFQKGDIAEGYSVSREKKESFPLTVTSAQKNPTAFYLCASNEQGAGGELFFGEGSRLTVL.

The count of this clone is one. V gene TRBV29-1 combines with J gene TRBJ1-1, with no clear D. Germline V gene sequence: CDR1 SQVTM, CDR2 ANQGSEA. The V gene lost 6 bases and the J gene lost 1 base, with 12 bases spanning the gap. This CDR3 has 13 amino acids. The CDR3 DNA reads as TGCAGCGTCCGCGTCCGCCCGAACACTGAAGCTTTCTTT. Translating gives CSVRVRPNTEAFF.

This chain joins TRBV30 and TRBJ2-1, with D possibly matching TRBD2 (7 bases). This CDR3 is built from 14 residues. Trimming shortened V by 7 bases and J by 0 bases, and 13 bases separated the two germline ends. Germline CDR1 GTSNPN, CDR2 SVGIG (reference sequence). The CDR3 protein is CASGGLSSYNEQFF. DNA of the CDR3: TGTGCCTCCGGGGGGCTGAGCTCCTACAATGAGCAGTTCTTC.

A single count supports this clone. The chain's CDR3 is CASSPGPAGTEQFF. The CDR3 DNA is TGTGCCAGCAGTCCTGGGCCAGCGGGAACTGAGCAGTTCTTC. J is TRBJ2-1 and V is TRBV6-1; TRBD2 matches at 7 bases. V lost 5 bases, J lost 9 bases, and 10 bases stayed unmatched. The CDR3 loop spans 14 amino acids. Germline CDR1 is MNHNS and CDR2 is SASEGT.

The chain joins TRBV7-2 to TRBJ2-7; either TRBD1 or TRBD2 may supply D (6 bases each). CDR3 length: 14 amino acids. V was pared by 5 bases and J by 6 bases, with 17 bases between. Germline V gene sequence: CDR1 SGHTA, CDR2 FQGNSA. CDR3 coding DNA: TGTGCCAGCAGCCTACGACTAGGGGGAAGCGAGCAGTACTTC. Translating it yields CASSLRLGGSEQYF.

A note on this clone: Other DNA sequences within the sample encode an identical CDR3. CDR3 DNA: TGCAGTGCTAGAGGGAACACTGAAGCTTTCTTT. Translating it yields CSARGNTEAFF. The chain recombines TRBV20-1 with TRBJ1-1; D ambiguous. Trimming stripped 1 base from V and 1 base from J, with 1 base between. Germline V gives CDR1 DFQATT, CDR2 SNEGSKA (reference sequence). The CDR3 is 11 residues long.

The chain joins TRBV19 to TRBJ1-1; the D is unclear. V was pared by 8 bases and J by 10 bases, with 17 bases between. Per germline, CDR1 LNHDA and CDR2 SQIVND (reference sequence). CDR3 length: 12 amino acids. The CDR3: CASGRRQTGAFF. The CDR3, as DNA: TGTGCCAGTGGCAGGCGGCAGACGGGAGCTTTCTTT.

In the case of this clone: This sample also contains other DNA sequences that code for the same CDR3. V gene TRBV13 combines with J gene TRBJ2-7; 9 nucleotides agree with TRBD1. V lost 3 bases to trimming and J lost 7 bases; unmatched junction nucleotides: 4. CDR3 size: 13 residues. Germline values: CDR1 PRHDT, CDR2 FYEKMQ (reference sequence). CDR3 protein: CASSLGQGREQYF. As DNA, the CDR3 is TGTGCCAGCAGCTTGGGACAGGGTAGAGAGCAGTACTTC. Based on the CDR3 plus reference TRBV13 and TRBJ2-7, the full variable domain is AAGVIQSPRHLIKEKRETATLKCYPIPRHDTVYWYQQGPGQDPQFLISFYEKMQSDKGSIPDRFSAQQFSDYHSELNMSSLELGDSALYFCASSLGQGREQYFGPGTRLTVT.

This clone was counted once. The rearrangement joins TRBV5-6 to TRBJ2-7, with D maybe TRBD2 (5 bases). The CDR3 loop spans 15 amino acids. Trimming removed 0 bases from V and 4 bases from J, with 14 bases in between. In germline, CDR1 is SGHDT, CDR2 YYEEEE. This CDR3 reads CASSLVGRGTYEQYF. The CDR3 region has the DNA TGTGCCAGCAGCTTGGTGGGTCGGGGTACGTACGAGCAGTACTTC.

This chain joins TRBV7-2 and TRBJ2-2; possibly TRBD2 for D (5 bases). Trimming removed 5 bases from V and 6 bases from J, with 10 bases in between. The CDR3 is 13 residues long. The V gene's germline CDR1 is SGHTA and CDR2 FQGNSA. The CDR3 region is CASSHGVPGELFF. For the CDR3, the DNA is TGTGCCAGCAGCCACGGGGTCCCCGGGGAGCTGTTTTTT.

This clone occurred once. The CDR3, as DNA: TGCGCCAGCAGCTTTCAGGGACTAGCGGGAGGATCAGATACGCAGTATTTT. This gives the protein CASSFQGLAGGSDTQYF. The gene calls are TRBV4-3 and TRBJ2-3; 15 nucleotides line up with TRBD2. There are 17 residues in the CDR3. J gave up 4 bases and V 5 bases, and 7 bases lay outside the gene matches. Germline V gene data show CDR1 as LGHNA and CDR2 as YSLEER.

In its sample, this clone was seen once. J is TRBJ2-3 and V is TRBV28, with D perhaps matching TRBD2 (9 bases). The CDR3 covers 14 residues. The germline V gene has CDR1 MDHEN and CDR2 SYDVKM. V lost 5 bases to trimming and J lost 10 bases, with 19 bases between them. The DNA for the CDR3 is TGTGCCAGCAGTGGGACAGGCGGGGGGGGTTCGCAGTATTTT. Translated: CASSGTGGGGSQYF.